The rows below give T cell receptor beta chains drawn from one sample of a study of CD8+ T cells in alopecia areata. Clones were sequenced by immunoSEQ multiplex PCR, and TCRdb holds only the in-frame ones, with some missing. The table records around 290,000 clones, 58% of them present only once. Sequencing was performed on CD4+ T cells sorted from blood, taken at week 24, from a patient treated with tofacitinib. These receptors all stem from a human donor with alopecia areata. CDR3s include the opening cysteine and the closing phenylalanine or tryptophan. Fields, in order: J gene, D gene, V gene, clone size, CDR3 DNA, CDR3 protein. A D gene is named only where the DNA matches it firmly. Only part of the rows carry a size: once, few, many, or a class if the clone is expanded.

TRBJ2-7 TRBD1 TRBV5-1 . TGCGCCAGCAGCTTGCCGCGACAGGGACGCAGGCAGTACTTC CASSLPRQGRRQYF
TRBJ2-7 . TRBV5-6 once TGTGCCAGCAGCTATAACACCTACGTGGTGCAGTACTTC CASSYNTYVVQYF
TRBJ2-7 TRBD2 TRBV11-2 . TGTGCCAGCAGTACCCTAGCGGGGGGGCTGGGAGAGCAGTACTTC CASSTLAGGLGEQYF
TRBJ2-5 . TRBV5-5 . TGTGCCAGCAGCCTCCAGGGGCCCCCGCGAGAGCTCGAGACCCAGTACTTC CASSLQGPPRELETQYF
TRBJ1-4 . TRBV7-7 . TGTGCTAGCAGCCCGACAGCCTTTGAAAAACTGTTTTTT CASSPTAFEKLFF
TRBJ1-6 TRBD1 TRBV25-1 . TGTGCCAGCAGTGAATATACAGGGGACAATTCACCCCTCCACTTT CASSEYTGDNSPLHF
TRBJ1-1 TRBD1 TRBV28 few TGTGCCAGCAGTTCACAGGGGGCGAGCACTGAAGCTTTCTTT CASSSQGASTEAFF
TRBJ2-7 . TRBV7-2 . TGTGCCAGCAGCCCACTCGTCGCGGGACAGTACTTC CASSPLVAGQYF
TRBJ2-3 . TRBV12-5 . TGTGCTAGTGGTTTGCCACCCAGGAGGGGCTTCACAGATACGCAGTATTTT CASGLPPRRGFTDTQYF
TRBJ2-3 . TRBV2 . TGTGCCAGCAGTGACGGCGGGAGCACAGATACGCAGTATTTT CASSDGGSTDTQYF
TRBJ1-2 . TRBV7-9 . TGTGCCAGCAGCATTAGCCCCAGGGAGGGCTATGGCTACACCTTC CASSISPREGYGYTF
TRBJ1-6 . TRBV6-6 . TGTGCCAGCAGCCAAATTGGGCCGCCAGATTCACCCCTCCACTTT CASSQIGPPDSPLHF
TRBJ2-3 . TRBV7-2 few TGTGCCAGCAGCTTAGCGGGGGCTAGCACAGATACGCAGTATTTT CASSLAGASTDTQYF
TRBJ1-1 . TRBV6-6 . TGTGCCTGTCCAGCCATGAACACTGAAGCTTTCTTT CACPAMNTEAFF
TRBJ1-2 . TRBV28 . TGTGCCAGCAGTTCCCGGGAAAGGGGCTACACCTTC CASSSRERGYTF
TRBJ2-3 TRBD1 TRBV7-2 . TGTGCCAGCAGCAAAACCGGGACAGGGCGAACAGATACGCAGTATTTT CASSKTGTGRTDTQYF
TRBJ1-6 . TRBV2 . TGTGCCAGCGGTGTTAAGGGGCGGAATTCACCCCTCCACTTT CASGVKGRNSPLHF
TRBJ2-5 TRBD2 TRBV7-2 . TGTGCCAGCAGCACGAGGACTAGCGGGGGACGGGAGACCCAGTACTTC CASSTRTSGGRETQYF
TRBJ1-2 . TRBV28 few TGTGCCAGCAGTTTAAGGGACCGGAGAGGCTACACCTTC CASSLRDRRGYTF
TRBJ2-5 . TRBV13 few TGTGCCAGCAGCGCCCGGGGGACCCAGTACTTC CASSARGTQYF
TRBJ2-3 . TRBV6-6 few TGTGCCAGCAGTTACAGCGCGTCTAGCGAGGCAGATACGCAGTATTTT CASSYSASSEADTQYF
TRBJ2-5 . TRBV28 few TGTGCCAGCAGTTTTTCGGGGGGCGCCGGGGAGACCCAGTACTTC CASSFSGGAGETQYF
TRBJ2-7 TRBD2 TRBV30 . TGTGCCTGGAGTGTACCGCGGGGGAGCTCCTACGAGCAGTACTTC CAWSVPRGSSYEQYF